This TCR beta chain was captured in a study of OX40 agonist ivuxolimab in advanced cancers. Study in general: Patients assigned to dose escalation were diagnosed with hepatocellular carcinoma, melanoma, renal cell or head and neck cancer. From about 23 to 85 years was the age range, with a mean of approximately 58 years, and nearly 85% were male.

In germline, CDR1 is MDHEN, CDR2 SYDVKM. V gave up 4 bases and J gave up 2 bases; unmatched junction bases: 7. The CDR3 loop spans 15 amino acids. Data came from immunoSEQ multiplex PCR; TCRdb stores just in-frame clones and leaves some out. Of some 65,000 clones in the sample, roughly 87% are singletons; the top ten hold about 2.7%. The chain employs TRBV28 and TRBJ2-7, with 8 bases identical to TRBD1. This material consisted of CD4+ or CD8+ T cells sorted from blood, taken in a trial of the OX40 agonist ivuxolimab. The sequence was obtained from an adult with an advanced solid tumor such as melanoma, head and neck, liver or kidney cancer. CDR3 DNA sequence: TGTGCCAGCAGTTCCTTGGGACAGGAGACCTACGAGCAGTACTTC. Translating it yields CASSSLGQETYEQYF.